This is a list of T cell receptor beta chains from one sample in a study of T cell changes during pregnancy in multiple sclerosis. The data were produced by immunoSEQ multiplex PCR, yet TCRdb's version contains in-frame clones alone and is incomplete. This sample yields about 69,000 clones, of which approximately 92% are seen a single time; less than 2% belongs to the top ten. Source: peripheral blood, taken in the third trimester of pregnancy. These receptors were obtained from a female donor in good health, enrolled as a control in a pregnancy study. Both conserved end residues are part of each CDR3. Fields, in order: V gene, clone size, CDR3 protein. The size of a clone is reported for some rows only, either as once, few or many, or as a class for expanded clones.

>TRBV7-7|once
CASSRGGSSQETQYF
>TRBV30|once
CAWSKGGGPETQYF
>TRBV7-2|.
CASSLNPPGMGYTEAFF
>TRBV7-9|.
CASSFGTSGRARAYEQYF
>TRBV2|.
CASSGTGGTVAEAFF
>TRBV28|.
CASSLPEHRQPQHF
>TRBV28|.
CASLGGQGYEKLFF
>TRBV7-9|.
CASSRTGGETQYF
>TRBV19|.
CASSTGTETYEQYF
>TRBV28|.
CASSLGPRGRKNYGYTF
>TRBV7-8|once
CASSSPPEGNEQFF
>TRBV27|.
CASSLPTGGHYNEQFF
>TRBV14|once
CASSLGGPGNQPQHF
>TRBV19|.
CASSISRGRDQPQHF
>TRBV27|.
CASSPLALGALDPYEQYF
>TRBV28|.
CASRAQETQYF
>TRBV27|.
CASSLLRGYGYTF
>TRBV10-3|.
CAIRDRGLSEAFF
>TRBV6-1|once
CASLNEGAGANVLTF